The rows below give T cell receptor beta chains drawn from one sample of a study of early T cells in non-severe SARS-CoV-2 infection. One entry per CDR3 protein results from TCRdb running MiXCR on the 5' RACE reads. The sample lists approximately 69,000 distinct CDR3 sequences, 8.5% to 10% occurring once. The specimen sequenced was whole blood. All receptors derive from an adult who was a healthcare worker with PCR-confirmed SARS-CoV-2 infection or an uninfected control (not recorded which). The conserved cysteine and the conserved F or W are not part of the CDR3 here. Fields, in order: J gene, CDR3 length, V gene, CDR3 protein.

TRBJ2-2 | 17 | TRBV7-9 | ASSLTSGSSSTMTGELF
TRBJ2-7 | 16 | TRBV11-1 | ASSLAPLTSGYSYEQY
TRBJ2-7 | 12 | TRBV30 | AWAGLAGGYEQY
TRBJ1-3 | 12 | TRBV6-5 | ASRPTGAGNTIY
TRBJ2-7 | 10 | TRBV6-6 | ASCTGGYEQY
TRBJ2-2 | 11 | TRBV5-4 | ASSSAQGGELF
TRBJ2-7 | 16 | TRBV20-1 | SAFRTGATPTPLYEQY
TRBJ1-1 | 12 | TRBV2 | ASFTPSGQIEAF
TRBJ2-1 | 11 | TRBV5-8 | ASRDRGRRDQF
TRBJ2-3 | 11 | TRBV29-1 | SVEEGSTDTQY
TRBJ2-1 | 9 | TRBV6-1 | AVQGYNEQF
TRBJ2-2 | 14 | TRBV5-1 | ASSFSELAGAGELF
TRBJ1-1 | 11 | TRBV6-6 | ASSFRVNTEAF
TRBJ2-1 | 9 | TRBV6-6 | ASSYAGEQF
TRBJ1-5 | 12 | TRBV2 | ASSAGVQGQPQH
TRBJ2-3 | 14 | TRBV10-3 | ASRGDRDSSTDTQY
TRBJ2-1 | 14 | TRBV7-2 | ASSLASRGPYNEQF
TRBJ1-6 | 11 | TRBV2 | ASMGTISSPLH
TRBJ2-5 | 12 | TRBV14 | ASSQAGGLQTQY
TRBJ2-7 | 11 | TRBV6-5 | ASSRQGVYEQY
TRBJ2-1 | 13 | TRBV20-1 | SAPLVPSSYNEQF
TRBJ1-4 | 10 | TRBV29-1 | SVGATNEKLF
TRBJ2-3 | 12 | TRBV11-1 | ASSATGGPDTQY
TRBJ2-5 | 13 | TRBV30 | AWNPRGLAQETQY
TRBJ2-5 | 12 | TRBV10-3 | AISESNFQETQY
TRBJ2-1 | 13 | TRBV6-5 | ASSGGQGAYNEQF
TRBJ2-7 | 15 | TRBV18 | ASSDGTGAAGPYEQY
TRBJ2-2 | 13 | TRBV27 | ASNKALANTGELF
TRBJ2-2 | 12 | TRBV2 | ASRWGARTGELF
TRBJ1-1 | 14 | TRBV4-1 | ASSQDLTGLPEEAF
TRBJ1-2 | 13 | TRBV5-1 | ASSSLTGVDYGYT
TRBJ2-1 | 13 | TRBV30 | AWAKTSGRADEQF
TRBJ2-2 | 14 | TRBV2 | ASSSVAGGNTGELF
TRBJ2-3 | 11 | TRBV11-2 | ASSTGRGDTQY
TRBJ2-3 | 15 | TRBV5-1 | ASSLLTSSGGEDTQY
TRBJ2-7 | 12 | TRBV6-5 | ASTQSGTAYEQY
TRBJ2-6 | 11 | TRBV29-1 | SVGGTGANVLT